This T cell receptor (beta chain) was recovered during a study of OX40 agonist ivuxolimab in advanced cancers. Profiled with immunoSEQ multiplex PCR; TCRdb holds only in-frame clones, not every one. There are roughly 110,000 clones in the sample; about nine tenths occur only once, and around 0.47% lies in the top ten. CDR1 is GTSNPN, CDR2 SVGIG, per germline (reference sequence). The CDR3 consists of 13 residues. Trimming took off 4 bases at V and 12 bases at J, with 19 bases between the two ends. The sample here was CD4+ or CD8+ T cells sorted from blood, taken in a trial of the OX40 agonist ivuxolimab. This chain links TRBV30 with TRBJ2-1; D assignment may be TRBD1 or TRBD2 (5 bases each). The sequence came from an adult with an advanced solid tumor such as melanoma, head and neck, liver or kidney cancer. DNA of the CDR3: TGTGCCTGGACCAATACGGGGCTTCGGGGGCAGTTCTTC. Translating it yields CAWTNTGLRGQFF.